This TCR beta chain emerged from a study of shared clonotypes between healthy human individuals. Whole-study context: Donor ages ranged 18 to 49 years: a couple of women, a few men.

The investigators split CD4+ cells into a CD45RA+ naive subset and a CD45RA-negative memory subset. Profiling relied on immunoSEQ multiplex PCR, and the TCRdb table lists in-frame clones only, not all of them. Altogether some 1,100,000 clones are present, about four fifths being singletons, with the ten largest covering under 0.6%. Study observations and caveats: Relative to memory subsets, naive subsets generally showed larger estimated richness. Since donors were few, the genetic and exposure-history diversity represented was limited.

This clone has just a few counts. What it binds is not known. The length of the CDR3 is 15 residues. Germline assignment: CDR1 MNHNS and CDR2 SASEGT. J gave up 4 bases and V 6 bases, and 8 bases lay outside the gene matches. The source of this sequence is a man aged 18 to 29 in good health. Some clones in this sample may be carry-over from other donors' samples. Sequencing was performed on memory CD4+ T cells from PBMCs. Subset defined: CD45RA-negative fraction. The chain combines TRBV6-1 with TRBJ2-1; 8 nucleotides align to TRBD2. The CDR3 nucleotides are TGTGCCAGCAGCGACCGGGGGACTAGTTACAATGAGCAGTTCTTC. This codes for CASSDRGTSYNEQFF.